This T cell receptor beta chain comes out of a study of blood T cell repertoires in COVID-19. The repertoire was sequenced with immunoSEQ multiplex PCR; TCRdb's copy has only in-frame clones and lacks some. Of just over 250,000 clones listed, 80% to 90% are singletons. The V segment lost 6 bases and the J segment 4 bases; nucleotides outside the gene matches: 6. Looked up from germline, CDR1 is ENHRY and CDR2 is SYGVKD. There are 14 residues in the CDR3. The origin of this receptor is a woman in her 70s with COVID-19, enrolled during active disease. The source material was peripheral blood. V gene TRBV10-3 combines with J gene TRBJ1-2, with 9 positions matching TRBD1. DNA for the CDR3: TGTGCCATCAGCACAGGGGGCGCGGTCTATGGCTACACCTTC. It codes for CAISTGGAVYGYTF.